A single sample is the source of the 17 T cell receptor beta chains below, sequenced in a study of T cell responses to AZD1222 COVID-19 vaccine. Data came from immunoSEQ multiplex PCR; TCRdb stores just in-frame clones and leaves some out. Of roughly 110,000 clones in the sample, 84% were seen once. The input for sequencing was peripheral blood, taken on day 0 of AZD1222 vaccination. The source is an adult in good health.

The chain joins TRBV28 to TRBJ2-2, with D maybe TRBD2 (5 bases). Germline V CDR1 and CDR2: MDHEN, SYDVKM. This CDR3 has 15 amino acids. Trimming left V 2 bases short and J 1 base short, with 8 bases between. The CDR3 protein is CASSLGGRNTGELFF. The CDR3 bases are TGTGCCAGCAGTTTAGGTGGGAGGAACACCGGGGAGCTGTTTTTT.

The rearrangement uses TRBV5-3 and TRBJ1-1; no clear D gene. TRBV5-3 is an ORF for which the function is uncertain. V was trimmed by 0 bases and J by 0 bases, leaving 6 bases between them. The CDR3 is made up of 14 amino acids. The CDR3 loop reads CARSLGQMNTEAFF. The CDR3 bases are TGTGCCAGAAGCTTGGGGCAGATGAACACTGAAGCTTTCTTT.

The chain employs TRBV21-1 and TRBJ1-3. TRBV21-1 is listed as a pseudogene. CDR3 length: 17 residues. The CDR3 DNA reads as TGTGCCAGCAGCATGGGGGGTCAGGGGCGAAATGGAAACACCATATATTTT. This translates into CASSMGGQGRNGNTIYF.

The rearrangement joins TRBV7-9 to TRBJ2-5; D is uncertain. CDR3 length equals 14 residues. V lost 3 bases and J lost 1, with 9 bases in between. CDR1 is SEHNR and CDR2 is FQNEAQ in the germline V gene (reference sequence). This chain's CDR3 is CASSFAQSQETQYF. As DNA, the CDR3 is TGTGCCAGCAGCTTTGCCCAAAGCCAAGAGACCCAGTACTTC.

This chain joins TRBV19 and TRBJ2-7, with TRBD1 identical over 8 bases. Germline trimming cut 5 bases from V and 7 bases from J; bases unmatched to any gene: 10. The CDR3 runs to 14 residues. CDR1 is LNHDA, CDR2 SQIVND, per germline (reference sequence). The CDR3: CASSSRDRYGEQYF. CDR3 sequence (DNA): TGTGCCAGTAGTTCCCGGGACAGGTATGGTGAGCAGTACTTC.

The V gene is TRBV28, the J gene TRBJ1-6; D is unresolved. V lost 6 bases to trimming and J lost 4 bases, with 7 bases between them. The CDR3 has 13 residues. The germline V gene encodes CDR1 MDHEN and CDR2 SYDVKM. CDR3 sequence (DNA): TGTGCCAGCAGGTCCAGATATAATTCACCCCTCCACTTT. It translates to CASRSRYNSPLHF.

Regarding this clone: Within the sample, other DNA sequences also encode this same CDR3. The chain employs TRBV5-1 and TRBJ1-2, with a tentative D call TRBD1 (5 bases). This CDR3 spans 14 amino acids. CDR1 and CDR2 (germline): SGHRS, YFSETQ. V was trimmed by 0 bases and J by 4 bases, leaving 10 bases between them. CDR3 in amino acids: CASSLGGDSYGYTF. DNA of the CDR3: TGCGCCAGCAGCTTGGGGGGAGACAGCTATGGCTACACCTTC.

J is TRBJ1-1 and V is TRBV3-1 (or the pseudogene TRBV3-2); a weak D match, TRBD1 (6 bases). The V gene lost 4 bases and the J gene lost 3 bases, with 12 bases spanning the gap. In germline, CDR1 is LGHDT, CDR2 YNNKEL (reference sequence). This CDR3 has 14 amino acids. The CDR3: CASSRFNRDTEAFF. The CDR3 nucleotides read TGTGCCAGCAGCCGATTTAACAGGGACACTGAAGCTTTCTTT.

This rearrangement joins TRBV18 to TRBJ2-7; possible D gene TRBD2, 6 bases. The CDR3 length is 15 residues. The germline V gene has CDR1 KGHSH and CDR2 LQKENI. V was trimmed by 1 base and J by 1 base, leaving 11 bases between them. Here the CDR3 DNA reads TGTGCCAGCTCACCACGGCGGGGTGATTCCTACGAGCAGTACTTC. This codes for CASSPRRGDSYEQYF. Together with reference TRBV18 and TRBJ2-7, the CDR3 gives the full variable domain: NAGVMQNPRHLVRRRGQEARLRCSPMKGHSHVYWYRQLPEEGLKFMVYLQKENIIDESGMPKERFSAEFPKEGPSILRIQQVVRGDSAAYFCASSPRRGDSYEQYFGPGTRLTVT.

The V gene is TRBV18, the J gene TRBJ1-1; D not resolved. CDR3 length: 15 amino acids. Trimming took off 4 bases at V and 0 bases at J, with 12 bases between the two ends. Germline-derived CDR1 and CDR2 are KGHSH and LQKENI. The chain's CDR3 is CASSQKGFMNTEAFF. The CDR3, as DNA: TGTGCCAGCTCACAAAAAGGATTCATGAACACTGAAGCTTTCTTT.

This chain uses TRBV7-3 with TRBJ2-2, with a possible D match to TRBD2 (5 bases). This CDR3 has 16 amino acids. Germline CDR1 SGHTA, CDR2 FQGTGA. Trimming shortened V by 0 bases and J by 2 bases, and 10 bases separated the two germline ends. CDR3 DNA sequence: TGTGCCAGCAGCTTAACGGGTGGACTTAACACCGGGGAGCTGTTTTTT. As protein: CASSLTGGLNTGELFF.

This chain uses TRBV18 with TRBJ2-3; D uncertain. Germline CDR1 is KGHSH and CDR2 is LQKENI. V was pared by 0 bases and J by 0 bases, with 7 bases between. This CDR3 comprises 15 residues. The CDR3 protein is CASSPPGTSTDTQYF. The DNA of the CDR3 is TGTGCCAGCTCACCACCGGGCACTAGCACAGATACGCAGTATTTT.

This clone occurred a few times. The chain is built from TRBV27 and TRBJ1-6; D uncertain. CDR1 MNHEY and CDR2 SMNVEV come from the germline V gene (reference sequence). This CDR3 has 13 amino acids. V gave up 5 bases and J gave up 7 bases, with 9 bases separating them. The CDR3 region is CASSRVGNSPLHF. In nucleotides, the CDR3 is TGTGCCAGCAGTCGGGTAGGGAATTCACCCCTCCACTTT.

The J gene is TRBJ1-2, the V gene TRBV7-2, with 10 bases identical to TRBD1. Germline CDR1 reads SGHTA; CDR2 reads FQGNSA. The CDR3 spans 15 residues. V lost 6 bases to trimming and J lost 6 bases; unmatched junction nucleotides: 10. The CDR3 DNA follows: TGTGCCAGCAGACCCAAGACAGGGGGCGCAGATGGCTACACCTTC. Protein product: CASRPKTGGADGYTF.

This sequence joins TRBV5-1 and TRBJ2-3; 7 positions agree with TRBD1. The V segment lost 9 bases and the J segment 1 base; nucleotides outside the gene matches: 8. The CDR3 consists of 14 residues. Germline CDR1 is SGHRS and CDR2 is YFSETQ. This chain's CDR3 is CATGTGVGTDTQYF. CDR3 DNA: TGCGCCACCGGAACAGGGGTGGGCACAGATACGCAGTATTTT. The entire variable domain, with the rest obtained from reference TRBV5-1 and TRBJ2-3, is as follows: KAGVTQTPRYLIKTRGQQVTLSCSPISGHRSVSWYQQTPGQGLQFLFEYFSETQRNKGNFPGRFSGRQFSNSRSEMNVSTLELGDSALYLCATGTGVGTDTQYFGPGTRLTVL.

The chain employs TRBV25-1 and TRBJ2-1; D not certain. This CDR3 is built from 11 residues. V was pared by 4 bases and J by 10 bases, with 8 bases between. Per germline, CDR1 MGHDK and CDR2 SYGVNS. Here the CDR3 DNA reads TGTGCCAGCAGTGTGGAGTGGGAGCAGTTCTTC. It yields the protein CASSVEWEQFF.

This clone was observed a handful of times. The genes are TRBV6-6 and TRBJ1-3; weak D call: TRBD1 (5 bases). V was trimmed by 7 bases and J by 2 bases, leaving 12 bases between them. The CDR3 runs 14 residues. In germline, CDR1 is MNHNY, CDR2 SVGAGI (reference sequence). CDR3 region: CASTQGFPGNTIYF. The CDR3 DNA is TGTGCCAGCACCCAGGGTTTCCCTGGAAACACCATATATTTT.